The clone carrying this T cell receptor beta chain was seen at least ten times. The CDR3 loop spans 14 amino acids. V was clipped by 2 bases and J by 2 bases, with 7 bases between them. The germline V gene has CDR1 MDHEN and CDR2 SYDVKM. The sample comes from a study of T cells in Graves' hyperthyroidism and ophthalmopathy. Template material for amplifying TCR beta CDR3 regions consisted of RNA transcripts. A first-round RT-PCR of the TCR CDR3 used the HTBI primer set. Each CDR3 protein gets one entry after TCRdb re-called the multiplex PCR reads with MiXCR. In the table there are 300,000 to 400,000 distinct CDR3 sequences, approximately 15% of which are singletons.

The specimen sequenced was blood. The source of this sequence is a woman aged 25 to 45 with Graves' hyperthyroidism. The genes are TRBV28 and TRBJ1-5; D remains unclear. The CDR3 DNA is TGTGCCAGCAGTTTAGGTTCGGGCAATCAGCCCCAGCATTTT. This sequence encodes CASSLGSGNQPQHF. Using reference TRBV28 and TRBJ1-5 for the parts outside the CDR3, the full variable domain is DVKVTQSSRYLVKRTGEKVFLECVQDMDHENMFWYRQDPGLGLRLIYFSYDVKMKEKGDIPEGYSVSREKKERFSLILESASTNQTSMYLCASSLGSGNQPQHFGDGTRLSIL.